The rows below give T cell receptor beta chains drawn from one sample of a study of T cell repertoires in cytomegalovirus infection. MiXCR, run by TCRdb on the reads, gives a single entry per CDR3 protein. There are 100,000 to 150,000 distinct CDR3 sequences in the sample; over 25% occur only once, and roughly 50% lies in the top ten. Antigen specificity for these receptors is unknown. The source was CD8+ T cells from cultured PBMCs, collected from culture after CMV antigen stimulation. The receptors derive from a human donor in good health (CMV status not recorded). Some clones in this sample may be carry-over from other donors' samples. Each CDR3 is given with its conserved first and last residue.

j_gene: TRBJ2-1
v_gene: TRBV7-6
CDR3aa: CASSRAGYNEQFF

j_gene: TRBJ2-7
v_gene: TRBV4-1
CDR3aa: CASSQMGYEQYF

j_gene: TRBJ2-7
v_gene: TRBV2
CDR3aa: CASSPDGQAYEQYF

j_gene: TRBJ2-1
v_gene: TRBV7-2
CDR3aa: CASSFIAGAGGSYNEQFF

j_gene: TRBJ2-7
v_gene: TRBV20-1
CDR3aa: CSAENSGQGRYEQYF

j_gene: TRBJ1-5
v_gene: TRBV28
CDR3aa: CASWDPMPTSNQPQHF

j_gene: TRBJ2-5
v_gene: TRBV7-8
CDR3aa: CASSLNLAGEETQYF

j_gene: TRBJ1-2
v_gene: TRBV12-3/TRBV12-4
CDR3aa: CASSPGGQGHYGYTF

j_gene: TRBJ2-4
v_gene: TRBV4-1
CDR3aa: CASSQDLGSSNIQYF

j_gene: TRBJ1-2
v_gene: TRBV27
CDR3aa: CASSFGGASDGYTF

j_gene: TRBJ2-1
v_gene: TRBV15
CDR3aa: CATSRESSGGYNEQFF

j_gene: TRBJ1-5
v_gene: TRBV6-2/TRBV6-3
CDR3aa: CASRDVVNQPQHF

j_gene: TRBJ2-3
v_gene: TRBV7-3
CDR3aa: CASSHPASGESTDTQYF

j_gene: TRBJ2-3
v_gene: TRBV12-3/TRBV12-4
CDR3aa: CASSPLAGVADTQYF

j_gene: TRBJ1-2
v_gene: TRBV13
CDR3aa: CASSFGTAYYGYTF

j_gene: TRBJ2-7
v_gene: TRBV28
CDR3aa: CASSFLRPGTGAIYEQYF

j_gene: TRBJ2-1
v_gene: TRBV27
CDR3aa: CASRSRGLPSQNNEQFF

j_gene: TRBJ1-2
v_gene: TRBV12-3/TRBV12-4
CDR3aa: CASSFVQYEGYTF

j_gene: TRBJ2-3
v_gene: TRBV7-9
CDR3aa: CATESREHIFDTQYF

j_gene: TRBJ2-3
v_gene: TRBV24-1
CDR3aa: CATSLGHTDTQYF

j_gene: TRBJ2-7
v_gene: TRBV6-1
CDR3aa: CASSVKDRLSYEQYF

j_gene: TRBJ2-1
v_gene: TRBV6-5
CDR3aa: CASSDGTRLYHEQFF

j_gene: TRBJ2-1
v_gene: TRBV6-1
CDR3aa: CASSAMLAGGPNEQFF

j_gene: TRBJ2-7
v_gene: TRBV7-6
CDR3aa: CASSPRGAHEQYF

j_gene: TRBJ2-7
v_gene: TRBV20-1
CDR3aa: CSASPKYDSYEQYF

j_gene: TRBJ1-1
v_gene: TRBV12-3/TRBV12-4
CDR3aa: CASSRTDGNTEAFF

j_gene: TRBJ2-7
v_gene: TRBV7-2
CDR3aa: CASSLLDSGAYEQYF

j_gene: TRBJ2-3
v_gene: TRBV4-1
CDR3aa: CASSQGKGTDTQYF

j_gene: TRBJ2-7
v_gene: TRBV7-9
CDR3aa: CASSWNHRGGDEQYF

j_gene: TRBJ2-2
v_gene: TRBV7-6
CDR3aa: CASSAGTGGTGELFF

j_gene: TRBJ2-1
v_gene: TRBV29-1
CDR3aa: CSVGGGRGVFNEQFF

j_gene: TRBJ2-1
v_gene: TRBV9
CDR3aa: CASSVRDRGLNEQFF

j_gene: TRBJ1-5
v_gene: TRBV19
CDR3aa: CASSTSRDSHQPQHF

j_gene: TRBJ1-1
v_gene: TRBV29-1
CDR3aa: CSVGAGDTEAFF

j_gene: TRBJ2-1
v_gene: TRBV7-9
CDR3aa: CASSDTAGGYNKQFF

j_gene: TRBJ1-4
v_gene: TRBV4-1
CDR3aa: CASSQGVTSEEKLFF

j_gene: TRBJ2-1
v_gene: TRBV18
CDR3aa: CASSPNDDSIPYNEQFF

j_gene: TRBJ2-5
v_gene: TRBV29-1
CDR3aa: CSSVGDRGEETQYF

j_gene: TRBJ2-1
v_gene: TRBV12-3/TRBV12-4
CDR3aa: CASSFLGGSSYNEQFF

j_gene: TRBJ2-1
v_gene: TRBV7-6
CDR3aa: CASTPRWGGGNEQFF

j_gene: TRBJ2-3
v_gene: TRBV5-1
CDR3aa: CASSLDPGPDTQYF

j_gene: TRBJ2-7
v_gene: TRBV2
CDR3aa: CASNAGSPSEQYF

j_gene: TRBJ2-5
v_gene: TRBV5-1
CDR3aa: CASSLTRYETQYF

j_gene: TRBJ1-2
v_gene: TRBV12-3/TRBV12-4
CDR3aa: CASSYRDDRDYGYTF

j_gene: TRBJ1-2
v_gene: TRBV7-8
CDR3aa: CASSSPRGITGATF

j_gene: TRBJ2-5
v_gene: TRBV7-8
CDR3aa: CASSFLGSMVETQYF

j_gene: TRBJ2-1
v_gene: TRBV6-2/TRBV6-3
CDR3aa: CASSYTGQRWNEQFF

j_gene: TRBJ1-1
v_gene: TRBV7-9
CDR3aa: CASSLALVVRGDTEAFF

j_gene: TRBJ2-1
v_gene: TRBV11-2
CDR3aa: CASSLVGQGDSYNEQFF

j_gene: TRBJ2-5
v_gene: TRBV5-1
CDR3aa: CASSSRGGGFLQETQYF

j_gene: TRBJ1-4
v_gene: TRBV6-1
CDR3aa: CASSVTQGPINEKLFF

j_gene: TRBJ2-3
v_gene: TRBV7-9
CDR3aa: CASSSNRVWSDTQYF

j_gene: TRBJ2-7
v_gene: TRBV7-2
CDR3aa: CASSLDPGTKAYEQYF

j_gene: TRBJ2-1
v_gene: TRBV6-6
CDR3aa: CASSYRGGERHEQFF

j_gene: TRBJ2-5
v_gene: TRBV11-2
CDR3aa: CASSWTPGETQYF

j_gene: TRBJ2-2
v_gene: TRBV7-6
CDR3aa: CASSTPVVGAGTGELFF

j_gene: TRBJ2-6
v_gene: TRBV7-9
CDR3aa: CASSLASSGANVLTF

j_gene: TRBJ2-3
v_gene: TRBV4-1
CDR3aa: CASSQPLSRGDAVTQYF

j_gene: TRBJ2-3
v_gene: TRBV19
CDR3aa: CASSIPNRGADTQYF

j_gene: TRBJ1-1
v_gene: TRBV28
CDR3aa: CASSFPATGVENTEAFF